A few counts support the clone carrying this T cell receptor beta chain. Its target is unknown. The data belong to a study of T cells in Graves' hyperthyroidism and ophthalmopathy. Study-wide background: Sampling of peripheral blood happened at initial diagnosis, prior to any treatment. Study-level findings and limits: The majority of expanded thyroid clonotypes above 0.001 also appeared in blood.

TCR beta CDR3 regions were amplified from RNA transcripts. RT-PCR in the first round (using the HTBI primer set) targeted the TCR CDR3. Via MiXCR, TCRdb re-called the multiplex PCR reads, giving one row per CDR3 protein. The sample consists of about 400,000 distinct CDR3 sequences, more than 12% of them appearing once. The CDR3 is 14 amino acids. The germline V gene has CDR1 SGDLS and CDR2 YYNGEE. Trimming stripped 5 bases from V and 6 bases from J, with 16 bases between. Ophthalmopathy cases met thresholds of Clinical Activity Score at least 3, NOSPECS grade at least 4 and duration under 3 months. In making diagnoses, clinical symptoms, serum thyroxine and TRAb, thyroid ultrasound and orbital computed tomography were all used.

The clonotype originates from a man aged 50-60 years with Graves' ophthalmopathy. The rearrangement joins TRBV9 to TRBJ2-3, with a weak D call TRBD1 (5 bases). What was sequenced was blood. CDR3 amino acids: CASRPGHPPDTQYF. The CDR3 DNA reads as TGTGCCAGCAGACCAGGACACCCACCGGATACGCAGTATTTT.